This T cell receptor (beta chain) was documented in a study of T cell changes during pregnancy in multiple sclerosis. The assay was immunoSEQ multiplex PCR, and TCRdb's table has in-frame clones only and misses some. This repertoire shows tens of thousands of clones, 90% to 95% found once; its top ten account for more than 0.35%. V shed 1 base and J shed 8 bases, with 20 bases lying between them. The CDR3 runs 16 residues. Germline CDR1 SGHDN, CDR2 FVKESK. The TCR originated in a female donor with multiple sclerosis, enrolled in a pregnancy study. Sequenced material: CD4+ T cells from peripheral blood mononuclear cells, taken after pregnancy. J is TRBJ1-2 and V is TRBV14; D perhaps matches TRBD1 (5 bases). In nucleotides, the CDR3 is TGTGCCAGCAGCCAAGCTGGCGGCGGCAGGGCGATCGGCTACACCTTC. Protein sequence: CASSQAGGGRAIGYTF.